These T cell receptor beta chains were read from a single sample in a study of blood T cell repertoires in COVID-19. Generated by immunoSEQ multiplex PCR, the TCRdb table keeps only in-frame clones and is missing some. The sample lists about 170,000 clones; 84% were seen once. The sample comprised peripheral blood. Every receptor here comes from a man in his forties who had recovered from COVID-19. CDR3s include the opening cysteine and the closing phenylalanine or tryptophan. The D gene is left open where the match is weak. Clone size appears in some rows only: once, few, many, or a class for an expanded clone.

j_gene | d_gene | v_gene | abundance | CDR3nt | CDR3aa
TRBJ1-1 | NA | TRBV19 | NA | TGTGCCAGCACTAAGACAGGTAACACTGAAGCTTTCTTT | CASTKTGNTEAFF
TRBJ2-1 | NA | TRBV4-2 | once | TGTGCCAGCAGCCAATCCCGCTCGGAACAGGGAGCCGAGCAGTTCTTC | CASSQSRSEQGAEQFF
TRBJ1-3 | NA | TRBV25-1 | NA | TGTGCCAGCAGTGGAGAGAGAAACTCTGGAAACACCATATATTTT | CASSGERNSGNTIYF
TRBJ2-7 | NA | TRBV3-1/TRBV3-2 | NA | TGTGCCAGCAGTCACGGGTACGAGCAGTACTTC | CASSHGYEQYF
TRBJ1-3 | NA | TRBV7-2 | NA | TGTGCCAGCAGAGAGGAGTTCTCTGGAAACACCATATATTTT | CASREEFSGNTIYF
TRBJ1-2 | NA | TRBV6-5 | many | TGTGCCAGCAGTTTGACACCTAACTATGGCTACACCTTC | CASSLTPNYGYTF
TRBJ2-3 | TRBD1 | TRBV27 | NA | TGTGCCAGCAGTTTAGGGACAGGGATTAGCACAGATACGCAGTATTTT | CASSLGTGISTDTQYF
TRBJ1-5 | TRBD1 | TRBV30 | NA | TGTGCCTGGAACAACCCCCGACAGGGCGGCCAGCCCCAGCATTTT | CAWNNPRQGGQPQHF
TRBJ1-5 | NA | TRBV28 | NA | TGTGCCAGCAGATTAACGGGGGGAAACCAGCCCCAGCATTTT | CASRLTGGNQPQHF
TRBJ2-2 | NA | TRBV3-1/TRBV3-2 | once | TGTGCCAGTTCAGGGGACACCGGGGAGCTGTTTTTT | CASSGDTGELFF
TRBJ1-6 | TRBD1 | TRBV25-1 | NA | TGTGCCAGCAGTGGAGACAGGGGGCGTTCACCCCTCCACTTT | CASSGDRGRSPLHF
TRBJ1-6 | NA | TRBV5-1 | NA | TGCGCCAGCAGCTTAAGCCCGGGAGACCATAATTCACCCCTCCACTTT | CASSLSPGDHNSPLHF
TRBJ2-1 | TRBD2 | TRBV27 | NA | TGTGCCAGCAGTAAGACTAGCATCTACAATGAGCAGTTCTTC | CASSKTSIYNEQFF
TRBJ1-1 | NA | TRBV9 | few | TGTGCCAGCAGCGTAGCCAATCGGGTCTCGAGAGATACTGAAGCTTTCTTT | CASSVANRVSRDTEAFF
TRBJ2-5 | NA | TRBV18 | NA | TGTGCCAGCTCACCATTGGGGCTAGCGATCCAAGAGACCCAGTACTTC | CASSPLGLAIQETQYF
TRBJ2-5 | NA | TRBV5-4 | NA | TGTGCCAGCAGCTTGACTAGCCTTCAAGAGACCCAGTACTTC | CASSLTSLQETQYF
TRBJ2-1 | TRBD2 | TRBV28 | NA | TGTGCCAGCAGTTTACTTCTGCTAGCGGGAGAATATGAGCAGTTCTTC | CASSLLLLAGEYEQFF
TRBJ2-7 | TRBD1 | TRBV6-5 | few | TGTGCCAGCTACCCCGGGACAGGGTTAAACGAGCAGTACTTC | CASYPGTGLNEQYF
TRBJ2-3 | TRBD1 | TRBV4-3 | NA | TGCGCCAGCAGCCACCGGGACAGGGGTGCAGATACGCAGTATTTT | CASSHRDRGADTQYF
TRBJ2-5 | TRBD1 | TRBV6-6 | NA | TGTGCCAGCACGACAGGGGACCAAGAGACCCAGTACTTC | CASTTGDQETQYF
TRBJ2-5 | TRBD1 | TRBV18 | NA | TGTGCCAGCTCGCCCGGACAGGGGAGATCAGAGACCCAGTACTTC | CASSPGQGRSETQYF
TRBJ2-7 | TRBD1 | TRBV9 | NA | TGTGCCAGCAACGGACAGGGACAGTACGAGCAGTACTTC | CASNGQGQYEQYF
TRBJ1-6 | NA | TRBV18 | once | TGTGCCAGCTCACCGATCGCAAATCGAGTAAATTCACCCCTCCACTTT | CASSPIANRVNSPLHF
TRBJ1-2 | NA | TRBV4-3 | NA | TGCGCCAGCAGCCAAGATCGCGGGGGCGACTATGGCTACACCTTC | CASSQDRGGDYGYTF
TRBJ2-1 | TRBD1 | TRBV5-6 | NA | TGTGCCAGCAGCTTGTTTAGGACAGGGGCCTACAATGAGCAGTTCTTC | CASSLFRTGAYNEQFF
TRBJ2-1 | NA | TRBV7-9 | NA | TGTGCCAGCAGCTTAGAGGGAGTTCTCAATGAGCAGTTCTTC | CASSLEGVLNEQFF
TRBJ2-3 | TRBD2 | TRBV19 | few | TGTGCCAGTACTCATAGCGGGTACACAGATACGCAGTATTTT | CASTHSGYTDTQYF
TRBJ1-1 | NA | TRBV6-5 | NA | TGTGCCAGCAGTTACTCGGAGGGATTGAACACTGAAGCTTTCTTT | CASSYSEGLNTEAFF
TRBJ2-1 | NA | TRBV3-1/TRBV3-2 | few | TGTGCCAGCAGCCAAGACGACACCTACAATGAGCAGTTCTTC | CASSQDDTYNEQFF
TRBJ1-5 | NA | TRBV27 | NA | TGTGCCAGCAGTTTAGGGGGGGCGAGAAATCAGCCCCAGCATTTT | CASSLGGARNQPQHF
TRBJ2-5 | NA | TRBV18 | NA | TGTGCCAGCTCACCGCTTGGGGGCGCAGAGACCCAGTACTTC | CASSPLGGAETQYF
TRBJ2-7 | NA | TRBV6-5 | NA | TGTGCCAGCAGTTATGCCGGCGGGCGGTACGAGCAGTACTTC | CASSYAGGRYEQYF
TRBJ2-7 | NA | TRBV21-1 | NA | TGTGCCAGCAGCAAAGTAATCTACGAGCAGTACTTC | CASSKVIYEQYF
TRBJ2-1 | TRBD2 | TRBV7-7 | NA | TGTGCTAGCAGCCTCCGAGCGGGAGGGCCTTTTGAGCAGTTCTTC | CASSLRAGGPFEQFF
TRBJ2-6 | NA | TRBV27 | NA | TGTGCCAGCAGTTACGGACTAACCAACTCTGGGGCCAACGTCCTGACTTTC | CASSYGLTNSGANVLTF
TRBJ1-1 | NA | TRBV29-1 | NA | TGCAGCGTTGAGTCGTGGGGGGCTGAAGCTTTCTTT | CSVESWGAEAFF
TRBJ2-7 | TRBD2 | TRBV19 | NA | TGTGCCAGTAGTATAGAGGGAGGGGTTCCCTACGAGCAGTACTTC | CASSIEGGVPYEQYF
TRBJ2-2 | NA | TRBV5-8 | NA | TGTGCCAGCAGCTCGGAGGGGCCTACCGGGGAGCTGTTTTTT | CASSSEGPTGELFF
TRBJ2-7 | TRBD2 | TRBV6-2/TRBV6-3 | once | TGTGCCAGCACCCCTATTCCGACTAGCGGCTTCTACGAGCAGTACTTC | CASTPIPTSGFYEQYF